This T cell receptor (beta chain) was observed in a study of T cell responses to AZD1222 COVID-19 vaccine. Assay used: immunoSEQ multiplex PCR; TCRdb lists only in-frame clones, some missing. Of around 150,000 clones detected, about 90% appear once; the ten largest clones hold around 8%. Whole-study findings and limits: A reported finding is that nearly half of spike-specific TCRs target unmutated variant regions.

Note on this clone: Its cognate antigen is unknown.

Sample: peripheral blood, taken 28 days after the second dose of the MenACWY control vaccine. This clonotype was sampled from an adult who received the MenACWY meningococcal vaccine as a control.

The CDR3 DNA reads as TGCGCCAGCAGTCAATCGGCCACAGGGGACCGCTACAATGAGCAGTTCTTC. It yields the protein CASSQSATGDRYNEQFF. The rearrangement uses TRBV23-1 and TRBJ2-1; 7 bases line up with TRBD1. TRBV23-1 is labeled an ORF, and its function is uncertain. V lost 0 bases, J lost 3 bases, and 8 bases stayed unmatched. This CDR3 contains 17 residues.